This is a list of T cell receptor beta chains from one sample in a study of neoadjuvant anti-PD-1 for oral cavity cancer. TCRdb keeps only in-frame clones here, not all; method: immunoSEQ multiplex PCR. This sample has 13,000 to 15,000 clones; approximately 80% occur once, and the top ten carry 2.9%. Specimen: PBMCs, collected before nivolumab (anti-PD-1) treatment. The source is a person aged 35-80 years with oral cavity squamous cell carcinoma. Both conserved end residues are part of each CDR3. The D gene is left open where the match is weak. Only some rows state a clone size, as once, few, many or a class for expanded clones.

TRBV9	TRBJ2-3	TRBD2	NA	TGTGCCAGCAGCGTAGATTGGGCTAGCGGGAGCACAGATACGCAGTATTTT	CASSVDWASGSTDTQYF
TRBV27	TRBJ1-2	TRBD1	NA	TGTGCCAGCAGTAAAGGGGACAGGGGGCGGGGTGGCTACACCTTC	CASSKGDRGRGGYTF
TRBV6-1	TRBJ1-4	NA	few	TGTGCCAGCAGTGAAGCGCTAGGGAATGAAAAACTGTTTTTT	CASSEALGNEKLFF
TRBV28	TRBJ1-4	NA	NA	TGTGCCAGCAGCCCTTCGGCTACAGCTAATGAAAAACTGTTTTTT	CASSPSATANEKLFF
TRBV10-3	TRBJ1-6	NA	NA	TGTGCCATCAGCCCCGGGACGGTCGTTGGTTCACCCCTCCACTTT	CAISPGTVVGSPLHF
TRBV30	TRBJ2-7	NA	NA	TGTGCCTGGACCGACCCCCCGACAGTCTACGAGCAGTACTTC	CAWTDPPTVYEQYF
TRBV7-7	TRBJ2-5	TRBD1	NA	TGTGCTAGCAGCTTAGCCCCGACAGGGGCAAAGACCCAGTACTTC	CASSLAPTGAKTQYF
TRBV6-1	TRBJ2-7	NA	NA	TGTGCCAGCAGTGAACGCCGGGGTAGAAACGACGAGCAGTACTTC	CASSERRGRNDEQYF
TRBV27	TRBJ2-1	TRBD2	NA	TGTGCCAGCAGTTTTGGCCCCTCTCCTATAGCGGGAGGGCGATACAATGAGCAGTTCTTC	CASSFGPSPIAGGRYNEQFF
TRBV18	TRBJ2-5	NA	NA	TGTGCCAGCTCGCTAGATTTGGGTTTGTCGGAGACCCAGTACTTC	CASSLDLGLSETQYF
TRBV6-5	TRBJ1-2	NA	NA	TGTGCCACTGCGGGCTGGGGTGGTGGCTACACCTTC	CATAGWGGGYTF
TRBV4-1	TRBJ1-4	TRBD1	NA	TGCGCCAGCTTGGACAGGACCGGACCCCATTATGAAAAACTGTTTTTT	CASLDRTGPHYEKLFF
TRBV7-9	TRBJ1-2	NA	NA	TGTGCCAGCATCCGGGACGGTAACTATGGCTACACCTTC	CASIRDGNYGYTF
TRBV6-1	TRBJ2-7	NA	NA	TGTGCCAGCAGGGCAGAGGGCTCCTACGAGCAGTACTTC	CASRAEGSYEQYF
TRBV13	TRBJ1-1	NA	few	TGTGCCAGCAGCTTAGCGTCAGACAACACTGAAGCTTTCTTT	CASSLASDNTEAFF
TRBV10-3	TRBJ1-4	NA	once	TGTGCCATCAGTACCTCCGGCGGAACAACTAATGAAAAACTGTTTTTT	CAISTSGGTTNEKLFF
TRBV30	TRBJ1-4	NA	NA	TGTGCCTGGAGTAGGCTGACTAATGAAAAACTGTTTTTT	CAWSRLTNEKLFF
TRBV14	TRBJ2-1	NA	once	TGTGCCAGCAGCCCAGTCAGGGGTGGCGGGCGCTACAATGAGCAGTTCTTC	CASSPVRGGGRYNEQFF